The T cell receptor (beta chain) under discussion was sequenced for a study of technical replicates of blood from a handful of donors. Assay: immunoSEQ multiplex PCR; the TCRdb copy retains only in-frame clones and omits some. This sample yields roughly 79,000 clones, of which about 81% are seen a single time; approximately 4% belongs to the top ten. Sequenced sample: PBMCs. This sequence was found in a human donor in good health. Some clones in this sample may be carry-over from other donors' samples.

CDR3 DNA sequence: TGTGCCAGCAGCTCGGGGAACGTCTCCTACGAGCAGTACTTC. Residues: CASSSGNVSYEQYF. The rearrangement links TRBV5-4 to TRBJ2-5, with D possibly being TRBD2 (5 bases). The DNA end lines up better with TRBJ2-7; the J call may be wrong. This CDR3 has 14 amino acids. Germline-derived CDR1 and CDR2 are SGHNT and YYREEE (reference sequence).